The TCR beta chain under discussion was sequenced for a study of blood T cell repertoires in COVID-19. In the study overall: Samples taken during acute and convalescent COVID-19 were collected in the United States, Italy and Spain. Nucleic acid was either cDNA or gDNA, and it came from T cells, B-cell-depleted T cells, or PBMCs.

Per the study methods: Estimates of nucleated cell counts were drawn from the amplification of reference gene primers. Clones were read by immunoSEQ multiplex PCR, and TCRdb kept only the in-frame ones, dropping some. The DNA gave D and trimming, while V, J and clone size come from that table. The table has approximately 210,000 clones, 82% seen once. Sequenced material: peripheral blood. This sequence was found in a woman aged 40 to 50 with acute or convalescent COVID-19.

CDR3 sequence: CASSQDPVNTEAFF. The CDR3 DNA sequence: TGTGCCAGCAGCCAAGACCCGGTTAACACTGAAGCTTTCTTT. The chain carries TRBV14 and TRBJ1-1; D not certain. V gave up 0 bases and J gave up 2 bases, with 7 bases separating them. This CDR3 contains 14 residues. CDR1 is SGHDN and CDR2 is FVKESK in the germline V gene.